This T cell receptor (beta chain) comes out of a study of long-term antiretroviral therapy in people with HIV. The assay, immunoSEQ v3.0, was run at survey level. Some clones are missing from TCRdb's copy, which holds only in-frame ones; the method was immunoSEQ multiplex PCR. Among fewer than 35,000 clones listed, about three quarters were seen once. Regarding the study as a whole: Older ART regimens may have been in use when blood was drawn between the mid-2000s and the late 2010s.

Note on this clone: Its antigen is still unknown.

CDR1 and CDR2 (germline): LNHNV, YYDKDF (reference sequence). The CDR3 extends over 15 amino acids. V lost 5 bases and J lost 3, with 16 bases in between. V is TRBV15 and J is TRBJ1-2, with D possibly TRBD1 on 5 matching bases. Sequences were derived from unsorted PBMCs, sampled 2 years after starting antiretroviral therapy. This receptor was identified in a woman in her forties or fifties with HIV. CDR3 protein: CATSPRRAGYYGYTF. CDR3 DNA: TGTGCCACCAGCCCCCGGAGGGCAGGGTACTATGGCTACACCTTC.